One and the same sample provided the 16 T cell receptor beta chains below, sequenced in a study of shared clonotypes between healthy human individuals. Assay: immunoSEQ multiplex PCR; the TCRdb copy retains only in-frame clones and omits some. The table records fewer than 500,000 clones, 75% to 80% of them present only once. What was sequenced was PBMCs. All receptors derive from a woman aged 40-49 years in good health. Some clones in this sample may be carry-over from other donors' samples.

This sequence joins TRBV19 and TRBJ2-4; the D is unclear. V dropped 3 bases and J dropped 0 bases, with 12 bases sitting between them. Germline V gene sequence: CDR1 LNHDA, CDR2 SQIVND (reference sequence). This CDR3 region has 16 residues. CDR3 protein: CASSIPSTLAKNIQYF. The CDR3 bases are TGTGCCAGTAGTATCCCATCCACCCTAGCCAAAAACATTCAGTACTTC.

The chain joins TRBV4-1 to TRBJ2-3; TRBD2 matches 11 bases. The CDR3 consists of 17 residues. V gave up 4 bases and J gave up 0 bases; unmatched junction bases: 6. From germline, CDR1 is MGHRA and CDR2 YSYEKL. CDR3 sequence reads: CASSRGGLAESTDTQYF. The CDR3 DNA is TGCGCCAGCAGCCGGGGGGGACTAGCGGAAAGCACAGATACGCAGTATTTT.

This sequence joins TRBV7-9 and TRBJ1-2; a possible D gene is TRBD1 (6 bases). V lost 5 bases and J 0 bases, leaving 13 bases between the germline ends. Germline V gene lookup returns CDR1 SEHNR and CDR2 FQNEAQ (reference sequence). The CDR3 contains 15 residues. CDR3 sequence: CASSLDRRTNYGYTF. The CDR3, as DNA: TGTGCCAGCAGCCTCGACAGGAGAACTAACTATGGCTACACCTTC.

The CDR3 region is CASSRGETQYF. CDR3 coding DNA: TGTGCCAGCAGTCGGGGAGAGACCCAGTACTTC. The V and J genes are TRBV7-8 and TRBJ2-5; D is possibly TRBD2 (5 bases). V was cut by 6 bases and J by 4 bases, with 6 bases left in between. Germline V gene sequence: CDR1 SGHVS, CDR2 FQNEAQ. The CDR3 totals 11 residues. The complete variable domain, with remaining parts taken from reference TRBV7-8 and TRBJ2-5, reads GAGVSQSPRYKVAKRGQDVALRCDPISGHVSLFWYQQALGQGPEFLTYFQNEAQLDKSGLPSDRFFAERPEGSVSTLKIQRTQQEDSAVYLCASSRGETQYFGPGTRLLVL.

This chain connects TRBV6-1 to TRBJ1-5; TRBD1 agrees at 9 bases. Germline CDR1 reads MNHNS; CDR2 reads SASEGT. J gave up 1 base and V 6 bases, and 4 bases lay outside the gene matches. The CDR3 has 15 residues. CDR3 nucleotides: TGTGCCAGCAGGGAACAGGGGGCAAGCAATCAGCCCCAGCATTTT. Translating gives CASREQGASNQPQHF.

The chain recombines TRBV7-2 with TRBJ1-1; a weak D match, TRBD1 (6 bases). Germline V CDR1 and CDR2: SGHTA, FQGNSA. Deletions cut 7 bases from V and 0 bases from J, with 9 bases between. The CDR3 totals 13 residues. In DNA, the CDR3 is TGTGCCAGCACCGGACAGATGAACACTGAAGCTTTCTTT. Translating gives CASTGQMNTEAFF. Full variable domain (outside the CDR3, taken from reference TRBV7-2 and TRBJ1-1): GAGVSQSPSNKVTEKGKDVELRCDPISGHTALYWYRQSLGQGLEFLIYFQGNSAPDKSGLPSDRFSAERTGGSVSTLTIQRTQQEDSAVYLCASTGQMNTEAFFGQGTRLTVV.

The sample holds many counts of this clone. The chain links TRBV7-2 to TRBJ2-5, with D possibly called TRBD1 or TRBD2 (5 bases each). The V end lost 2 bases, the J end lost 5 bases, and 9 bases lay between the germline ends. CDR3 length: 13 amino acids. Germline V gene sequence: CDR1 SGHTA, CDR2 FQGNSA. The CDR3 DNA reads TGTGCCAGCAGCTTAAATTGGGGGGAGACCCAGTACTTC. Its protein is CASSLNWGETQYF.

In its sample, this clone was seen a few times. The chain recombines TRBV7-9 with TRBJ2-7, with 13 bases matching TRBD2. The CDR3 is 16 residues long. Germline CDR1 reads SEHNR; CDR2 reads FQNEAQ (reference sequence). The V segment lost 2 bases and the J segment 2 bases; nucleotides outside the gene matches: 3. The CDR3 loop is CASSLPGTSGAYEQYF. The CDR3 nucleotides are TGTGCCAGCAGCTTACCCGGGACTAGCGGGGCCTACGAGCAGTACTTC.

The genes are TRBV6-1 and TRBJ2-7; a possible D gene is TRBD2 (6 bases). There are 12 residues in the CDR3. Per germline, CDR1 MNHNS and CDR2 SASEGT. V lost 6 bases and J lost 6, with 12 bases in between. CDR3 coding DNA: TGTGCCAGCAGCCCCGGAGGGGTCGAGCAGTACTTC. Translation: CASSPGGVEQYF.

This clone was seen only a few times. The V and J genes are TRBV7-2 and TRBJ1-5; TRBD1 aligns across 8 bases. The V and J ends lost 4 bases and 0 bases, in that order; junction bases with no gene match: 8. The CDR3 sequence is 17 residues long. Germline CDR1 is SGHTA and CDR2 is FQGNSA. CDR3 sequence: CASSYTGTGDSNQPQHF. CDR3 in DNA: TGTGCCAGCAGCTACACCGGGACAGGAGATAGCAATCAGCCCCAGCATTTT.

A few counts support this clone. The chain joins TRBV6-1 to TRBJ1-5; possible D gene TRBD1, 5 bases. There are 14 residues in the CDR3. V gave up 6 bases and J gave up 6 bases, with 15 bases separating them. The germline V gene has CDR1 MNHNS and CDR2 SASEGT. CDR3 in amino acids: CASRSGRGGQPQHF. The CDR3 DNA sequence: TGTGCCAGCAGGTCGGGGAGGGGCGGTCAGCCCCAGCATTTT.

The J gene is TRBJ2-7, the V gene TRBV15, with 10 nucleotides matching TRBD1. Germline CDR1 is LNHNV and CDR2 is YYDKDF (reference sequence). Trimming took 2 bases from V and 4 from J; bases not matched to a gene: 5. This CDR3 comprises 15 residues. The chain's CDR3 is CATSRPADRGYEQYF. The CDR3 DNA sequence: TGTGCCACCAGCAGACCCGCGGACAGGGGGTACGAGCAGTACTTC.

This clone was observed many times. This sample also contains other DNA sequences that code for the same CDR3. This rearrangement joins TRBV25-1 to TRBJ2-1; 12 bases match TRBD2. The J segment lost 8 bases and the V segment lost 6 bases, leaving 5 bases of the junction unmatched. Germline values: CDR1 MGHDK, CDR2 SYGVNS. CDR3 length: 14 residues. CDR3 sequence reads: CASSGTSGLHEQFF. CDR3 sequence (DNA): TGTGCCAGCAGCGGGACTAGCGGGCTTCATGAGCAGTTCTTC.

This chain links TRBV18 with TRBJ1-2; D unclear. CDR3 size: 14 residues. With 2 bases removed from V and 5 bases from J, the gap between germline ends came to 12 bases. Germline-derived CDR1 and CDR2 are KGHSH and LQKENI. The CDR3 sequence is CASSPELKLYGYTF. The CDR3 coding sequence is TGTGCCAGCTCACCAGAACTGAAACTTTATGGCTACACCTTC.

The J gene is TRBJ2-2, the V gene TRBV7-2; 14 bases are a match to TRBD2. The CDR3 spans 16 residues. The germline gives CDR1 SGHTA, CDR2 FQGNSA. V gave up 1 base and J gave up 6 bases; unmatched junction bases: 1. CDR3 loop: CASSLGLAGGSGELFF. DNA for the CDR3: TGTGCCAGCAGCTTAGGACTAGCGGGAGGGTCCGGGGAGCTGTTTTTT.

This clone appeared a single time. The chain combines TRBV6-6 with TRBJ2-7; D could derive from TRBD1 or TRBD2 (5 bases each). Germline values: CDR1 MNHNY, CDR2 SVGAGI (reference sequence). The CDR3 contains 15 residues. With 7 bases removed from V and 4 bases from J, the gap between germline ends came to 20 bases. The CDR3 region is CASMDGGGSRYEQYF. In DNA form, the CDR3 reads TGTGCCAGCATGGACGGTGGGGGATCGAGGTACGAGCAGTACTTC.